The 27 T cell receptor beta chains below come from one sample, sequenced in a study of T-cell memory formation after mild COVID-19. TCRdb reprocessed the 5' RACE reads with MiXCR, giving one entry per CDR3 protein. Of 200,000 or so distinct CDR3 sequences detected, around 8.8% appear once; the ten largest clones hold roughly 4%. Sequencing was performed on PBMCs or a T cell subset sorted from them (not recorded which). The receptors stem from a young man who had mild COVID-19 (a few samples of this study predate the infection). Cell type and time point are not known.

The rearrangement links TRBV18 to TRBJ1-6; 10 bases match TRBD1. The germline V gene has CDR1 KGHSH and CDR2 LQKENI. The CDR3 extends over 16 amino acids. The J segment lost 7 bases and the V segment lost 5 bases, leaving 8 bases of the junction unmatched. CDR3 sequence: CASSIRDRGRNSPLHF. The CDR3 region has the DNA TGTGCCAGCTCAATAAGGGACAGGGGACGAAATTCACCCCTCCACTTT.

This clonotype was seen a handful of times. This chain connects TRBV18 to TRBJ2-3; D uncertain. V gave up 3 bases and J gave up 2 bases, with 12 bases separating them. This CDR3 has 15 amino acids. Germline V lookup: CDR1 KGHSH, CDR2 LQKENI. The CDR3 sequence is CASSPGPGLTDTQYF. The DNA for the CDR3 is TGTGCCAGCTCACCTGGGCCCGGGCTCACAGATACGCAGTATTTT.

This clonotype appeared a few times. The genes are TRBV30 and TRBJ2-7; 8 positions match TRBD1. The V gene's germline CDR1 is GTSNPN and CDR2 SVGIG (reference sequence). Unmatched junction bases numbered 11, after V lost 2 bases and J lost 5 bases. The CDR3 is 15 amino acids. CDR3 DNA sequence: TGTGCCTGGAGTCCGGCCGATAGACAGGGGCACGAGCAGTACTTC. Translated, it gives CAWSPADRQGHEQYF.

This clonotype appeared once. This chain links TRBV7-3 with TRBJ2-2; tentatively, D is TRBD1 (8 bases). Trimming pared 5 bases from V and 7 bases from J, leaving 17 bases between. The V gene's germline CDR1 is SGHTA and CDR2 FQGTGA. The CDR3 is 15 residues long. The CDR3 coding sequence is TGTGCCAGCAGCCCACAGGGGGAGGGGATCGGGGAGCTGTTTTTT. Its protein product is CASSPQGEGIGELFF. Together with reference TRBV7-3 and TRBJ2-2, the CDR3 gives the full variable domain: GAGVSQTPSNKVTEKGKYVELRCDPISGHTALYWYRQSLGQGPEFLIYFQGTGAADDSGLPNDRFFAVRPEGSVSTLKIQRTERGDSAVYLCASSPQGEGIGELFFGEGSRLTVL.

This clonotype occurred a few times. This chain uses TRBV19 with TRBJ1-3; D call uncertain. V was clipped by 7 bases and J by 4 bases, with 8 bases between them. Germline loops: CDR1 LNHDA, CDR2 SQIVND (reference sequence). The CDR3 has 12 residues. CDR3 DNA sequence: TGTGCCAGTAACATCCTAGGAAACACCATATATTTT. Translation gives CASNILGNTIYF.

This clonotype has more than one count but fewer than ten. The genes are TRBV6-5 and TRBJ1-2, with D unresolved. V lost 6 bases and J lost 0, with 11 bases in between. Germline assignment: CDR1 MNHEY and CDR2 SVGAGI. The CDR3 is 14 amino acids. CDR3 DNA sequence: TGTGCCAGCAGCCGAGGAGGATCTAACTATGGCTACACCTTC. Protein: CASSRGGSNYGYTF.

Only one count was recorded for this clonotype. The chain couples TRBV5-5 to TRBJ1-2; 7 nucleotides match TRBD1. This CDR3 is 14 amino acids long. Germline assignment: CDR1 SGHKS and CDR2 YYEKEE (reference sequence). The V and J ends lost 0 bases and 4 bases, in that order; junction bases with no gene match: 3. The CDR3 region is CASSLAGDSYGYTF. In DNA form, the CDR3 reads TGTGCCAGCAGCTTGGCCGGGGACAGCTATGGCTACACCTTC.

This clonotype has ten or more counts. The chain couples TRBV20-1 to TRBJ2-3; 10 positions agree with TRBD2. V was clipped by 6 bases and J by 6 bases; unmatched bases: 6. The V gene's germline CDR1 is DFQATT and CDR2 SNEGSKA (reference sequence). This CDR3 is built from 13 residues. The CDR3 region has the DNA TGCAGTGCAGGTAGCGGGGGGCTGGATACGCAGTATTTT. Its protein product is CSAGSGGLDTQYF.

The table lists this clonotype with many counts. This chain uses TRBV5-6 with TRBJ2-1; D not resolved. Trimming took off 6 bases at V and 5 bases at J, with 6 bases between the two ends. The CDR3 runs 11 residues. CDR1 is SGHDT and CDR2 is YYEEEE in the germline V gene. The CDR3 nucleotides read TGTGCCAGCACCAAGAACAATGAGCAGTTCTTC. Its translation: CASTKNNEQFF. The complete variable domain, with remaining parts taken from reference TRBV5-6 and TRBJ2-1, reads DAGVTQSPTHLIKTRGQQVTLRCSPKSGHDTVSWYQQALGQGPQFIFQYYEEEERQRGNFPDRFSGHQFPNYSSELNVNALLLGDSALYLCASTKNNEQFFGPGTRLTVL.

This clonotype was recorded at least ten times. The J gene is TRBJ1-5, the V gene TRBV28, with a possible D match to TRBD1 (5 bases). This CDR3 is built from 12 residues. The germline V gene has CDR1 MDHEN and CDR2 SYDVKM. The ends were cut back, 4 bases at V and 6 bases at J, with 7 bases in the middle. The CDR3 here is CASSSQGQPQHF. In DNA form, the CDR3 reads TGTGCCAGCAGTTCGCAGGGTCAGCCCCAGCATTTT.

This clonotype showed up many times. The rearrangement uses TRBV5-1 and TRBJ2-3, with a possible D match to TRBD2 (5 bases). Trimming cost V 4 bases and J 9 bases, with 21 bases left between them. Germline-derived CDR1 and CDR2 are SGHRS and YFSETQ. CDR3 length: 15 amino acids. The CDR3 spells CASSPDSPYTATQYF. The DNA of the CDR3 is TGCGCCAGCAGCCCGGACTCCCCCTACACAGCCACGCAGTATTTT. The full variable domain, with the rest looked up from reference TRBV5-1 and TRBJ2-3, is KAGVTQTPRYLIKTRGQQVTLSCSPISGHRSVSWYQQTPGQGLQFLFEYFSETQRNKGNFPGRFSGRQFSNSRSEMNVSTLELGDSALYLCASSPDSPYTATQYFGPGTRLTVL.

This chain links TRBV4-2 with TRBJ1-5; D is unresolved. Trimming took off 2 bases at V and 1 base at J, with 6 bases between the two ends. Germline V gene lookup returns CDR1 LGHNA and CDR2 YNFKEQ. The CDR3 is 14 residues long. In nucleotides, the CDR3 is TGTGCCAGCAGCCAAACTTTCAGCAATCAGCCCCAGCATTTT. Encoded protein: CASSQTFSNQPQHF.

The chain links TRBV6-2 or TRBV6-3 to TRBJ2-3; TRBD2 matches 9 bases. The CDR3 loop spans 14 amino acids. Looked up from germline, CDR1 is MNHEY and CDR2 is SVGEGT. With V trimmed by 5 bases and J by 9 bases, 9 bases remained unmatched. The CDR3 sequence: CASSPSGGFSTQYF. CDR3 sequence (DNA): TGTGCCAGCAGTCCAAGCGGGGGGTTCAGCACGCAGTATTTT.

This clonotype was detected ten times or more. The chain employs TRBV6-6 and TRBJ1-6; D not certain. V lost 4 bases and J lost 6, with 10 bases in between. CDR3 length equals 14 residues. CDR1 is MNHNY, CDR2 SVGAGI, per germline (reference sequence). CDR3: CASSWGRANSPLHF. CDR3 coding DNA: TGTGCCAGCAGTTGGGGAAGGGCTAATTCACCCCTCCACTTT.

Notes on this clonotype: This may stem from a read error, because a much larger clone lies one nucleotide away. This chain joins TRBV12-3 or TRBV12-4 and TRBJ1-5, with D uncertain. Trimming removed 6 bases from V and 4 bases from J, with 10 bases in between. The CDR3 loop spans 13 amino acids. The CDR3: CASRLSRNQPQHF. Written as DNA, the CDR3 is TGTGCCAGCAGACTATCGAGAAATCAGCCCCAGCATTTT.

This clonotype was seen a few times. The chain is built from TRBV2 and TRBJ2-7, with 12 bases identical to TRBD1. Trimming took 6 bases from V and 5 from J; bases not matched to a gene: 2. CDR3 length equals 13 residues. Germline V CDR1 and CDR2: SNHLY, FYNNEI. The CDR3 DNA is TGTGCCAGCAGGGGACAGGGGGCCAACGAGCAGTACGTC. Amino acids: CASRGQGANEQYV.

J is TRBJ1-1 and V is TRBV7-9; D is uncertain. Trimming stripped 1 base from V and 10 bases from J, with 7 bases between. This CDR3 has 11 residues. CDR1 is SEHNR and CDR2 is FQNEAQ in the germline V gene (reference sequence). The CDR3 reads CASSLGGRAFF. The CDR3 DNA sequence: TGTGCCAGCAGCTTAGGTGGTCGAGCTTTCTTT.

This clonotype was seen ten or more times. This chain connects TRBV5-8 to TRBJ2-7, with 7 positions matching TRBD1. Trimming removed 5 bases from V and 2 bases from J; junction bases left unmatched: 16. Germline CDR1 is SGHTS and CDR2 is YDEGEE. This CDR3 is 17 amino acids long. This CDR3 reads CASRQGDLNRLAYEQYF. In nucleotides, the CDR3 is TGTGCCAGCAGGCAGGGGGACCTAAATCGTTTAGCCTACGAGCAGTACTTC.

The rearrangement joins TRBV29-1 to TRBJ1-1, with 8 nucleotides matching TRBD1. The V gene's germline CDR1 is SQVTM and CDR2 ANQGSEA. The CDR3 is made up of 12 amino acids. The junction had 4 bases not matched to a gene; V was cut back by 7 bases and J by 3 bases. The CDR3 coding sequence is TGCAGCGGTGACAGGGGAGACACTGAAGCTTTCTTT. Translated, it gives CSGDRGDTEAFF. The full variable domain, in which reference TRBV29-1 and TRBJ1-1 provide the parts outside the CDR3, is SAVISQKPSRDICQRGTSLTIQCQVDSQVTMMFWYRQQPGQSLTLIATANQGSEATYESGFVIDKFPISRPNLTFSTLTVSNMSPEDSSIYLCSGDRGDTEAFFGQGTRLTVV.

This clonotype was seen a few times. The rearrangement uses TRBV12-3 or TRBV12-4 and TRBJ1-3, with TRBD1 as a possible D gene (5 bases). The CDR3 sequence is 15 residues long. Between the trimmed V and J ends, which lost 7 bases and 4 bases, there was a span of 17 bases. In DNA form, the CDR3 reads TGTGCCAGCATGAAGGGGTCGAGTTCCGGAAACACCATATATTTT. This translates into CASMKGSSSGNTIYF.

This clonotype has a count of ten or more. This chain connects TRBV11-2 to TRBJ2-5; 11 bases align to TRBD2. V was pared by 4 bases and J by 2 bases, with 3 bases of the junction left unmatched. The CDR3 extends over 15 amino acids. Germline assignment: CDR1 SGHAT and CDR2 FQNNGV. CDR3 in amino acids: CASSYIAGGQETQYF. The CDR3 DNA reads as TGTGCCAGCAGCTACATAGCGGGGGGGCAAGAGACCCAGTACTTC.

The chain recombines TRBV4-3 with TRBJ2-6; D gene uncertain. Looked up from germline, CDR1 is LGHNA and CDR2 is YSLEER. The CDR3 sequence is 15 residues long. V dropped 3 bases and J dropped 4 bases, with 10 bases sitting between them. In DNA, the CDR3 is TGCGCCAGCAGCCATGGTAGGACCGGGGCCAACGTCCTGACTTTC. Its protein is CASSHGRTGANVLTF.

This clonotype has more than one count but fewer than ten. The J gene is TRBJ2-7, the V gene TRBV9; D is unresolved. The CDR3 runs to 12 residues. The germline V and J ends were trimmed by 4 bases and 2 bases, with 7 bases remaining between them. Per germline, CDR1 SGDLS and CDR2 YYNGEE. CDR3 DNA: TGTGCCAGCAGCCCCCGGGCCTACGAGCAGTACTTC. Translated, it gives CASSPRAYEQYF.

A few counts support this clonotype. The chain recombines TRBV3-1 with TRBJ1-6; D is ambiguous. The V end lost 4 bases, the J end lost 7 bases, and 14 bases lay between the germline ends. From germline, CDR1 is LGHDT and CDR2 YNNKEL (reference sequence). CDR3 length: 15 amino acids. The chain's CDR3 is CASSPSYGSNSPLHF. The CDR3, as DNA: TGTGCCAGCAGCCCATCTTATGGGAGCAATTCACCCCTCCACTTT.

The J gene is TRBJ2-3, the V gene TRBV4-3; D remains ambiguous. The V gene's germline CDR1 is LGHNA and CDR2 YSLEER. CDR3 size: 13 residues. The V end was cut by 2 bases, the J end by 4 bases, with 7 bases between. The CDR3 reads CASSQRVSDTQYF. The CDR3 DNA reads TGCGCCAGCAGCCAAAGAGTTTCAGATACGCAGTATTTT.

The gene calls are TRBV19 and TRBJ1-1; the D is unclear. Germline loops: CDR1 LNHDA, CDR2 SQIVND (reference sequence). The CDR3 extends over 14 amino acids. Between the trimmed V and J ends, which lost 9 bases and 3 bases, there was a span of 17 bases. For the CDR3, the DNA is TGTGCCAGCCGCAGCGGTGGGTCGTACACTGAAGCTTTCTTT. Amino acid sequence: CASRSGGSYTEAFF.

The chain uses TRBV4-3 and TRBJ2-1; D is possibly TRBD1 (6 bases). Germline CDR1 reads LGHNA; CDR2 reads YSLEER. This CDR3 is built from 13 residues. Trimming took off 4 bases at V and 9 bases at J, with 13 bases between the two ends. CDR3 amino acids: CASSLEQGPEQFF. CDR3 DNA: TGCGCCAGCAGCCTAGAACAGGGACCTGAGCAGTTCTTC.